The next 10 T cell receptor beta chains were all read from a single sample in a study of blood T cell repertoires in COVID-19 (dated by TCRdb to 2018 to 2020). Receptor amplification or capture employed the immunoSEQ multiplex PCR assay. TCRdb took this table from immuneACCESS and kept in-frame rearrangements with V and J called. Such tables lack part of the clones; where checked against another copy, unresolved V genes explain under half of the gap, and the rest is unexplained. Within this sample are about 250,000 clones, with 87% of them counted one time only. The ten largest clones add up to about 6% of the sample. The sequencing input was PBMCs or T cells enriched from blood (not recorded which). The receptors originated from a woman between 25 and 40 years old with acute COVID-19.

The rearrangement links TRBV24-1 to TRBJ1-1; D gene unclear. Germline lookup yields CDR1 KGHDR and CDR2 SFDVKD. The CDR3 sequence is 13 residues long. The V gene lost 5 bases and the J gene lost 1 base, with 7 bases spanning the gap. CDR3 amino acids: CATSGGQNTEAFF. For the CDR3, the DNA is TGTGCCACCAGTGGAGGGCAGAACACTGAAGCTTTCTTT.

V is TRBV5-1 and J is TRBJ1-1; 7 bases align to TRBD1. Germline-derived CDR1 and CDR2 are SGHRS and YFSETQ. The CDR3 has 15 amino acids. Trimming took 1 base from V and 2 from J; bases not matched to a gene: 5. The chain's CDR3 is CASSLKVGGNTEAFF. CDR3 DNA: TGCGCCAGCAGCTTGAAGGTAGGGGGCAACACTGAAGCTTTCTTT.

The CDR3 spells CASSATGVFGGYTF. In nucleotides, the CDR3 is TGTGCCAGCAGCGCGACAGGGGTTTTCGGTGGCTACACCTTC. The chain combines TRBV5-4 with TRBJ1-2; TRBD1 matches 8 bases. In germline, CDR1 is SGHNT, CDR2 YYREEE (reference sequence). The CDR3 is 14 amino acids. The ends lost 4 bases at V and 7 bases at J; junction bases unmatched: 9.

V is TRBV18 and J is TRBJ1-2, with D uncertain. Trimming removed 2 bases from V and 4 bases from J, with 5 bases in between. The germline V gene has CDR1 KGHSH and CDR2 LQKENI. There are 12 residues in the CDR3. The CDR3 DNA reads as TGTGCCAGCTCACCAACTGGCTATGGCTACACCTTC. Translated, it gives CASSPTGYGYTF.

The chain recombines TRBV7-9 with TRBJ1-4, with 7 bases matching TRBD1. CDR1 is SEHNR and CDR2 is FQNEAQ in the germline V gene (reference sequence). J was trimmed by 5 bases and V by 3 bases; bases with no gene match: 0. This CDR3 is 13 amino acids long. The DNA for the CDR3 is TGTGCCAGCAGCTTGACAGGGAATGAAAAACTGTTTTTT. The encoded protein is CASSLTGNEKLFF.

This chain links TRBV18 with TRBJ2-1; 9 nucleotides align to TRBD1. The CDR3 contains 14 residues. Germline CDR1 and CDR2: KGHSH and LQKENI. The trim removed 3 bases at V and 4 bases at J, leaving 1 base unmatched. The CDR3 region has the DNA TGTGCCAGCTCACCGGGACAGGGTTACAATGAGCAGTTCTTC. It specifies CASSPGQGYNEQFF.

This clone was seen a single time. The chain employs TRBV3-1 (or the pseudogene TRBV3-2) and TRBJ2-7; 8 nucleotides line up with TRBD2. The CDR3 has 15 residues. The V gene end was trimmed by 3 bases and the J gene end by 6 bases; junction bases not matched to a gene: 10. The germline CDR1 and CDR2 sequences are LGHDT and YNNKEL (reference sequence). The CDR3 DNA is TGTGCCAGCAGCCATCGTGGGACTAGTGCAAGCGAGCAGTACTTC. Amino acids: CASSHRGTSASEQYF.

The V gene is TRBV19, the J gene TRBJ1-5; 9 bases are shared with TRBD1. This CDR3 is 15 amino acids long. Trimming cost V 5 bases and J 1 base; bases outside gene matches: 3. The germline V gene encodes CDR1 LNHDA and CDR2 SQIVND (reference sequence). In DNA form, the CDR3 reads TGTGCCAGTAGTTCCGGGACAGGGAGCAATCAGCCCCAGCATTTT. It is translated as CASSSGTGSNQPQHF. The variable domain in full, with the rest retrieved from reference TRBV19 and TRBJ1-5, is DGGITQSPKYLFRKEGQNVTLSCEQNLNHDAMYWYRQDPGQGLRLIYYSQIVNDFQKGDIAEGYSVSREKKESFPLTVTSAQKNPTAFYLCASSSGTGSNQPQHFGDGTRLSIL.

As for this clone: This CDR3 is also generated by other DNA sequences in the sample. The J gene is TRBJ1-5, the V gene TRBV30; TRBD1 might be the D (5 bases). The CDR3 is 14 residues long. V lost 4 bases and J lost 0, with 10 bases in between. Germline-derived CDR1 and CDR2 are GTSNPN and SVGIG (reference sequence). Here the CDR3 reads CAWNLGHSNQPQHF. In nucleotides, the CDR3 is TGTGCCTGGAATTTGGGGCATAGCAATCAGCCCCAGCATTTT.

This chain uses TRBV7-8 with TRBJ2-7; D is unclear. Per germline, CDR1 SGHVS and CDR2 FQNEAQ. Trimming took off 4 bases at V and 5 bases at J, with 15 bases between the two ends. This CDR3 has 14 residues. CDR3 sequence: CASSSGYGSNEQYF. CDR3 sequence (DNA): TGTGCCAGCAGCTCCGGCTACGGGTCCAACGAGCAGTACTTC.